The present T cell receptor beta chain was sequenced within a study of blood T cell repertoires in COVID-19. On the study more broadly: Whether acute or convalescent, the COVID-19 samples came from the United States, Italy and Spain.

Per germline, CDR1 SGHNT and CDR2 YENEEA. The CDR3 runs to 15 residues. With 4 bases clipped from V and 0 bases from J, the junction kept 3 bases outside the gene matches. Enrollment of patients from Seattle took place during active infection, with longitudinal follow-up. How the authors handled the data: Amplifying reference gene primers gave estimates of nucleated cell counts. TCRdb's copy holds only in-frame clones and misses some; the assay was immunoSEQ multiplex PCR. The D gene and trimming were derived from the DNA, and the V and J assignments and clone size from that table. The data contain more than 300,000 clones, more than 75% of them seen just once; the ten biggest clones take up 6% to 7%.

This chain uses TRBV11-3 with TRBJ1-2; 9 bases match TRBD1. The sample comprised peripheral blood. The sequence derives from a woman in her fifties or sixties with COVID-19, enrolled during active disease. This CDR3 is CASSSGQGSNYGYTF. CDR3 DNA: TGTGCCAGCAGCTCCGGACAGGGGTCTAACTATGGCTACACCTTC.